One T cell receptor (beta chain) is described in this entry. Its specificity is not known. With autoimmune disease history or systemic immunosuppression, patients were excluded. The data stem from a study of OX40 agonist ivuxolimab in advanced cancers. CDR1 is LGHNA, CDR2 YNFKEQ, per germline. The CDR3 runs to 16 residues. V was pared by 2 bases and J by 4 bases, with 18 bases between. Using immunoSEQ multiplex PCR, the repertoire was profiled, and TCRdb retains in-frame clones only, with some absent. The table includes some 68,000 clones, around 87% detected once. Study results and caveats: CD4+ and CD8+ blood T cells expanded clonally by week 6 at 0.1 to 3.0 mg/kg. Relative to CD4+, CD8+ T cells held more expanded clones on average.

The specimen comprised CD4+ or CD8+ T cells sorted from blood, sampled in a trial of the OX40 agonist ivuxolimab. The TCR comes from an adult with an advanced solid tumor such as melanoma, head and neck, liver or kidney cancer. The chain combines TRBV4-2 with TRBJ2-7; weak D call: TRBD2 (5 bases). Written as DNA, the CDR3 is TGTGCCAGCAGCCAAAATTTACTACTAGGCCAATACGAGCAGTACTTC. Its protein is CASSQNLLLGQYEQYF.